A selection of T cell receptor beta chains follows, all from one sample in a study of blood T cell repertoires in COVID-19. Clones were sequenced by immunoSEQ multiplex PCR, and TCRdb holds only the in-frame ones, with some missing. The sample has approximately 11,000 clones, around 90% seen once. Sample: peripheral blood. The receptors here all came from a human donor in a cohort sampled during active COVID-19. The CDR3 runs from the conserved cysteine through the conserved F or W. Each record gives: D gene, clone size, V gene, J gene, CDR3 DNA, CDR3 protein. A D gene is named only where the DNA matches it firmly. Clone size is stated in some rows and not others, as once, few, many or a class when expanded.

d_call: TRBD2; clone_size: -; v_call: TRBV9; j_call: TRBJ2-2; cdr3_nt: TGTGCCAGCAGCTCGACTAGCTTTGGCGAGGAGCTGTTTTTT; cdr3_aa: CASSSTSFGEELFF
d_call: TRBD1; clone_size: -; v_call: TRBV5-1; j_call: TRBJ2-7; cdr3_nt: TGCGCCAGCAGCTCTTTTTCGACAGGGTCCTCCTACGAGCAGTACTTC; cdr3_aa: CASSSFSTGSSYEQYF
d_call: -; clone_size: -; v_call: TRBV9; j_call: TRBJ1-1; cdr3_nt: TGTGCCAGCAGCGTAGAACATCACATGAACACTGAAGCTTTCTTT; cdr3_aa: CASSVEHHMNTEAFF
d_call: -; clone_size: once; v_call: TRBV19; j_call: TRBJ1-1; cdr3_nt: TGTGCCAGTAGTATAGGGGGCAGCTCAGAAGCTTTCTTT; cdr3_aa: CASSIGGSSEAFF
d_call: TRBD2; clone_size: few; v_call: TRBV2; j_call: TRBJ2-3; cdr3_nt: TGTGCCAGCAAGGCAGCCGGGGGGACAGATACGCAGTATTTT; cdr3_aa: CASKAAGGTDTQYF
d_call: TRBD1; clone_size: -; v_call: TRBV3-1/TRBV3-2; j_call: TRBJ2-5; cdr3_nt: TGTGCCAGCAGCCCAGTCGGGGACAGCCAAGAGACCCAGTACTTC; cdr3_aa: CASSPVGDSQETQYF
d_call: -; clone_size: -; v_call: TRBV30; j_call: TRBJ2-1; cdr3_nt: TGTGCCTGGAGGGGCGGGGACTCCTACAATGAGCAGTTCTTC; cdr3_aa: CAWRGGDSYNEQFF
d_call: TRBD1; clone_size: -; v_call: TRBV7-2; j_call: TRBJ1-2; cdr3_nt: TGTGCCAGCAGCCCCGACAGGGGCTATGGCTACACCTTC; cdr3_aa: CASSPDRGYGYTF
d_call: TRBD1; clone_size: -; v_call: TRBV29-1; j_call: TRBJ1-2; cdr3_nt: TGCAGCGCTGGGGACCGGGACAGGGCCTATGGCTACACCTTC; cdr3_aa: CSAGDRDRAYGYTF
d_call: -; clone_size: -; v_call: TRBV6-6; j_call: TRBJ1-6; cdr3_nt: TGTGCCAGCAGTCCACAGCCTGCCGCCAGCTCCTATAATTCACCCCTCCACTTT; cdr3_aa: CASSPQPAASSYNSPLHF
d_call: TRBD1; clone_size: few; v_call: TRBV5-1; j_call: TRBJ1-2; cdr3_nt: TGCGCCAGCAGCTTGGGCGACAGGGCAAACTATGGCTACACCTTC; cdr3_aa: CASSLGDRANYGYTF
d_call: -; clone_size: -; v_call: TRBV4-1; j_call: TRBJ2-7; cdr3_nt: TGCGCCAGCAGCCAGGTCTGGGAGCCCGAGCAGTACTTC; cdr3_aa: CASSQVWEPEQYF
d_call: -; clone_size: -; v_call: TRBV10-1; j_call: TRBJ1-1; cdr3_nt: TGCGCCAGCAGTGACGGTTCTGAAGCTTTCTTT; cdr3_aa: CASSDGSEAFF
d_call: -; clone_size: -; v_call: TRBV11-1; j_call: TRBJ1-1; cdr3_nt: TGTGCCAGCAGCTTCAGTGGCTCCCCCGGAGCTGAAGCTTTCTTT; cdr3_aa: CASSFSGSPGAEAFF
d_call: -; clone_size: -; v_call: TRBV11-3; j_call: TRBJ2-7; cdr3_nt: TGTGCCAGCAGCCTCGCTCCCGGAGGCAGTCCCTACGAGCAGTACTTC; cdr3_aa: CASSLAPGGSPYEQYF
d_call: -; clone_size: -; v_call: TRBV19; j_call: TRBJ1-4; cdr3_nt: TGTGCCAGTAGTGACAGGTTTAATGAAAAACTGTTTTTT; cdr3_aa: CASSDRFNEKLFF
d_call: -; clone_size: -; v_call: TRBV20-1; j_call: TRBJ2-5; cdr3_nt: TGCAGTGCTAGAGCCACAGGGATGGAGTACTTC; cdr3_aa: CSARATGMEYF
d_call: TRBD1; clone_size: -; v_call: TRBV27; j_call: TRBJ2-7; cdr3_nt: TGTGCCAGCAGTCTACCCACAGGGGTCAGGGGGCCTGGAGAGCAGTACTTC; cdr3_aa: CASSLPTGVRGPGEQYF
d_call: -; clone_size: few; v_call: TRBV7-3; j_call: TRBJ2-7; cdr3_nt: TGTGCCAGCAGCCGCGGGGTTCGGGACGAGCAGTACTTC; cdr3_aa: CASSRGVRDEQYF
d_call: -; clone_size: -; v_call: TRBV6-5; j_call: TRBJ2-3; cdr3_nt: TGTGCCAGCAGCCTCCGGCGGGGGCGGAAAGATACGCAGTATTTT; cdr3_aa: CASSLRRGRKDTQYF
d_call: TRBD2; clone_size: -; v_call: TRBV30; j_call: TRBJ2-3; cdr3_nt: TGTGCCTGGAGCGGGGGGAGATCCACAGATACGCAGTATTTT; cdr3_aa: CAWSGGRSTDTQYF
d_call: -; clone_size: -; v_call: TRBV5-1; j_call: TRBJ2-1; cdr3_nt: TGCGCCAGCAGCTTGGTCGGGGGTCATGAGCAGTTCTTC; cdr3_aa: CASSLVGGHEQFF
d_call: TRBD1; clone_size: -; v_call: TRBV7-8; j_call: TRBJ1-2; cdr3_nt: TGTGCCAGCAGCTTATCCCGGACAGGGACACGCTATGGCTACACCTTC; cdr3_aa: CASSLSRTGTRYGYTF
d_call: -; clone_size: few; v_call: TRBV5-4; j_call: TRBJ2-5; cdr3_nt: TGTGCCAGCAGCAGGGGGGGCCAAGAGACCCAGTACTTC; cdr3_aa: CASSRGGQETQYF
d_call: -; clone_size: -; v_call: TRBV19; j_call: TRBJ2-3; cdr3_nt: TGTGCCACCTCCTCGGGGGGCGAAGAAGATACGCAGTATTTT; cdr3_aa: CATSSGGEEDTQYF
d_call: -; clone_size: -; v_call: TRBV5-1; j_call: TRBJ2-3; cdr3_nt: TGCGCCAGCAGCTTGGCCAACAGGGTTTGGAGCACAGATACGCAGTATTTT; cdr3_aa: CASSLANRVWSTDTQYF
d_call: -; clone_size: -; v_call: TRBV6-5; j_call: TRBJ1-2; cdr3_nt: TGTGCCACCAACGGGGGAGCGTATGGCTACACCTTC; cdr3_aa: CATNGGAYGYTF
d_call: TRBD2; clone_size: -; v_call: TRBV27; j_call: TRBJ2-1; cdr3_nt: TGTGCCAGCAGCTCCCGGCGACTAGCGGGGGGGAGCTCCTACAATGAGCAGTTCTTC; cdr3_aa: CASSSRRLAGGSSYNEQFF
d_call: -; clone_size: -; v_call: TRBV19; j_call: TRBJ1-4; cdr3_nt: TGTGCCAGTAGGTTTGCAGGGAATGAAAAACTGTTTTTT; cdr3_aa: CASRFAGNEKLFF
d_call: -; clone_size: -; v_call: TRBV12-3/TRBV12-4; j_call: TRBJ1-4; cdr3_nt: TGTGCCAGCAGTTTAAGGGGGAAACTGTTTTTT; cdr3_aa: CASSLRGKLFF
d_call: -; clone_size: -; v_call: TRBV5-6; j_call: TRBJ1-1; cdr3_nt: TGTGCCAGCAGCTGGACAGAGAACACTGAAGCTTTCTTT; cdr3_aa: CASSWTENTEAFF
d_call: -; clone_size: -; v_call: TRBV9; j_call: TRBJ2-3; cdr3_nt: TGTGCCAGCAGCGTAGACCCCACTGTGCCAGATACGCAGTATTTT; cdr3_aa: CASSVDPTVPDTQYF
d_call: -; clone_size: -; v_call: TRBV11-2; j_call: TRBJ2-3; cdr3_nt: TGTGCCAGCAGCCTGGAGGCCAGCGGGGATACGCAGTATTTT; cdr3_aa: CASSLEASGDTQYF
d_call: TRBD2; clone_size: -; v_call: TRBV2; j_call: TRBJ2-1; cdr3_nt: TGTGCCAGCAGGCCTAGCGGGGGGATATACTACAATGAGCAGTTCTTC; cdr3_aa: CASRPSGGIYYNEQFF
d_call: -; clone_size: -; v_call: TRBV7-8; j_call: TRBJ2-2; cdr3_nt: TGTGCCAGCAGCCCACCGACAGGGAACACCGGGGAGCTGTTTTTT; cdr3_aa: CASSPPTGNTGELFF
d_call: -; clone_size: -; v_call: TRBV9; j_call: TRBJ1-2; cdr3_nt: TGTGCCAGCAGCGCGATGGGGAGGGCCCTAGCTAACTATGGCTACACCTTC; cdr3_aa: CASSAMGRALANYGYTF
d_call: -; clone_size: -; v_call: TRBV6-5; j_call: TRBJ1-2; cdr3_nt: TGTGCCAGCAGTTACTCGAATGCGTTATCTAACTATGGCTACACCTTC; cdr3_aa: CASSYSNALSNYGYTF
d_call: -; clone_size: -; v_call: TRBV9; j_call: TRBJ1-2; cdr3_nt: TGTGCCAGCAGCGCTAGCGCAGGGACTGGCTATGGCTACACCTTC; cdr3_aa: CASSASAGTGYGYTF
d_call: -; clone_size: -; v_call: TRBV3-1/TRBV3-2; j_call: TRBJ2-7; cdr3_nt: TGTGCCAGCAGCGCTTTGAGCTCCTACGAGCAGTACTTC; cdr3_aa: CASSALSSYEQYF
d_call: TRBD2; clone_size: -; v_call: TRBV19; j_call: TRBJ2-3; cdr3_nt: TGTGCCAGTAGTATAGATTCGCGCGGGGGGGCCGTAGATACGCAGTATTTT; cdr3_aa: CASSIDSRGGAVDTQYF
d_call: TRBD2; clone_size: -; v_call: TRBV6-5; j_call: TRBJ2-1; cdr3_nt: TGTGCCAGCAGTTACTCGGGGGGGTACTCCTACAATGAGCAGTTCTTC; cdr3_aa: CASSYSGGYSYNEQFF
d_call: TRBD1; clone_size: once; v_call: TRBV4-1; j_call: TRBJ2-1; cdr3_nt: TGCGCCAGCAGCCAAGTTGGCCAGGGGGAATCGGATGAGCAGTTCTTC; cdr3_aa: CASSQVGQGESDEQFF